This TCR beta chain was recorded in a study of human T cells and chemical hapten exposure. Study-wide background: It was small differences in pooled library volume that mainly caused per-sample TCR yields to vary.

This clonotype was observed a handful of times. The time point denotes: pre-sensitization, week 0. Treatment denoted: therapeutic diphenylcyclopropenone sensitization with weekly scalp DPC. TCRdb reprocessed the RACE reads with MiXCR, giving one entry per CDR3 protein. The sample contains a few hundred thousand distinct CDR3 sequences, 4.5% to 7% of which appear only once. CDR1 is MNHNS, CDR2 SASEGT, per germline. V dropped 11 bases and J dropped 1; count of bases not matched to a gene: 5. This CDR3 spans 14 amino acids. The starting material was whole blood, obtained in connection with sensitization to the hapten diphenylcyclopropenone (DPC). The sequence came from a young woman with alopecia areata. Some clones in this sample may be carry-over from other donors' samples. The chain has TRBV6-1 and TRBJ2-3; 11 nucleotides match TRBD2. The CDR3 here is CAGKTSGGTDTQYF. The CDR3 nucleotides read TGTGCCGGCAAGACTAGCGGGGGCACAGATACGCAGTATTTT.